The TCR beta chain described here comes from a study of metastatic and nonmetastatic thyroid tumors. Findings and limits, study-wide: Benign nodules were reported to have significantly lower TCR beta diversity than malignant thyroid tumors, in blood and tumor.

Ahead of thyroid surgery, no patient had received treatment of any kind. This clone was seen at least ten times. Its specificity is not known. Per the original methods: The study took CDR3 differences across clinicopathological groups and made a distant-metastasis classifier for papillary thyroid cancer from them. Using MiXCR, TCRdb reanalyzed the PCR reads. TCRdb, rather than the study authors, made the V and J calls. The table includes about 39,000 clones, approximately 19% detected once. Source material: tumor tissue. This TCR derives from a female donor with papillary thyroid cancer or a benign thyroid nodule (not recorded which). Some clones in this sample may be carry-over from other donors' samples.

CDR3 bases: TGTGCCAGCAGCGGACAGGTGTACAATGAGCAGTTCTTC. It is translated as CASSGQVYNEQFF. The chain has TRBV2 and TRBJ2-1; 7 nucleotides match TRBD1. The CDR3 loop spans 13 amino acids. From germline, CDR1 is SNHLY and CDR2 FYNNEI. Trimming took 6 bases from V and 4 from J; bases not matched to a gene: 3.